Listed here is a single T cell receptor (beta chain). The antigen this receptor binds is unknown. One base away there is no much larger clone; base qualities are not given. These data come from a study of identical twins listed by TCRdb under 2016. For context, the study as a whole: To test whether fetal clonotypes persist, this study deep-sequenced TCR alpha and beta repertoires from monozygotic twins, from unrelated adults of various ages, and from cord blood. To rule out contamination, replicate twin experiments were performed at different times with different library preparation protocols. General conclusions and limits of the study: Fewer insertions were carried by abundant cord blood beta clonotypes; a weaker similar trend was observed in young adult naive repertoires, while no such trend was observed in memory repertoires. Compared with coincidental sharing between unrelated individuals, an excess of low generation-probability sequences was observed among out-of-frame TCR alpha sequences shared between twins. Recombination models systematically underestimated out-of-frame TCR alpha sharing in monozygotic twins but agreed with sharing between unrelated individuals. Because the same donors could not be followed over many years, the conclusions depended on cross-sectional statistical analysis. In beta out-of-frame sequences, excess twin sharing was weaker, because having fewer shared sequences lowered the signal-to-noise ratio. Invariant T cells such as MAIT and iNKT could partly confound zero-insertion analyses, though diverse VJ usage argued against this for most clonotypes.

Every donor in the study was a healthy Caucasian. Miltenyi CD45RO+ enrichment and human naive T-cell isolation kits were used to isolate memory (CD45RO+) and naive T cells from PBMC. The library was generated by 5' RACE. TCRdb lists the instrument as Illumina HiSeq 2000. A universal primer binding site was added through template switching, and the final cDNA carried a unique molecular identifier so that TCR cDNA molecules could be counted accurately. Specific primers in the conserved constant-segment region were used to synthesize first-strand cDNA for the TCR alpha and beta chains. To control for contamination, every cDNA library carried two barcodes: a SMART-Mk sample barcode plus Illumina barcodes. TruSeq adapter sequences, together with Illumina sample barcodes, were added in two successive PCR steps. The Illumina HiSeq platform was used with custom primers to sequence TCR alpha and beta cDNA libraries. The study's processing was this. Raw reads were processed with MiGEC to extract unique molecular identifiers, and MiXCR was used to determine CDR3 positions. Recombination models were inferred per individual with the repgenHMM and IGoR tools using an EM algorithm. Shared clonotype analysis was performed with the tcR package in R, normalizing sharing by the product of cloneset sizes. To study raw recombination without the effects of thymic and clonal selection, out-of-frame nonproductive sequences were analyzed. TCRdb itself trimmed the public reads at Q25 with fastp, ran MiXCR and retained productive beta chains. CDR3 protein duplicates are merged, each entry listing the most common genes and DNA. TCRdb, not the authors, supplied the V and J calls. This sample lists approximately 230,000 distinct CDR3 sequences; around 15% were detected once. The biggest ten clones account for around 9% of the sample.

The CDR3 goes from the cysteine to the phenylalanine over 14 residues. Only the CDR3 portion is preserved as DNA: 42 bases, with reading frame beginning at the first base. Trimming removed 10 bases from V and 0 bases from J; the gene matches leave 6 bases unexplained. The chain is made from TRBV12-3 or TRBV12-4 and TRBJ1-3, and 7 junctional nucleotides match TRBD1. The receptor was isolated from a woman between 18 and 30 years old in good health. Specimen: memory (CD45RO+) T cells sorted from blood. Per the publication, the cell subset or site label means: CD45RO+ enriched T cells. Here the CDR3 is given as CATFQGVSGNTIYF. The DNA is TGTGCCACTTTCCAGGGGGTCTCTGGAAACACCATATATTTT.